Included here is one TCR beta chain sequence, with context. This sample stems from a study of technical replicates of blood from several donors. The CDR3 has 15 amino acids. The V end lost 2 bases, the J end lost 7 bases, and 15 bases lay between the germline ends. Per the germline V gene, CDR1 is SNHLY and CDR2 is FYNNEI. Repertoires were generated with immunoSEQ multiplex PCR, while TCRdb's copy carries only in-frame clones and drops some. There are more than 60,000 clones in the sample; approximately 87% occur only once, and 4% to 6.5% lies in the top ten. The gene calls are TRBV2 and TRBJ1-5; D may be TRBD1 (5 bases). The sample consisted of PBMCs. The TCR comes from a human donor in good health. Some clones in this sample may be carry-over from other donors' samples. The chain's CDR3 is CASSEQPGGGQPQHF. The DNA for the CDR3 is TGTGCCAGCAGTGAACAGCCGGGGGGTGGACAGCCCCAGCATTTT.